These T cell receptor beta chains were read from a single sample in a study of OX40 agonist ivuxolimab in advanced cancers. The method was immunoSEQ multiplex PCR; TCRdb's version includes in-frame clones alone and lacks a portion of them. The sample has about 53,000 clones; around 90% are singletons. The input for sequencing was CD4+ or CD8+ T cells sorted from blood, taken in a trial of the OX40 agonist ivuxolimab. These receptors all stem from an adult with an advanced solid tumor such as melanoma, head and neck, liver or kidney cancer. Each CDR3 is given with its conserved first and last residue. Fields, in order: J gene, clone size, D gene, V gene, CDR3 protein, CDR3 DNA. The D gene is left open where the match is weak. Clone size is given for some rows only: seen once, a few or many times, or a class if the clone is expanded.

TRBJ1-1,-,-,TRBV7-9,CASSFGAVEAFF,TGTGCCAGCAGCTTTGGGGCGGTTGAAGCTTTCTTT
TRBJ2-5,-,-,TRBV4-3,CASSQRGGGRETQYF,TGCGCCAGCAGCCAAAGGGGAGGGGGTCGAGAGACCCAGTACTTC
TRBJ1-3,-,-,TRBV5-4,CASSVQGGGNTIYF,TGTGCCAGCAGCGTCCAGGGTGGTGGAAACACCATATATTTT
TRBJ1-1,-,-,TRBV5-6,CASSLGATMNTEAFF,TGTGCCAGCAGCTTAGGCGCTACCATGAACACTGAAGCTTTCTTT
TRBJ1-6,-,-,TRBV6-1,CASSEGVAVSPLHF,TGTGCCAGCAGTGAAGGGGTCGCGGTTTCACCCCTCCACTTT
TRBJ2-1,few,TRBD1,TRBV30,CAWSTGTGGDEQFF,TGTGCCTGGAGTACGGGGACAGGGGGTGATGAGCAGTTCTTC
TRBJ2-2,-,-,TRBV19,CASSIGSGELFF,TGTGCCAGTAGTATAGGAAGCGGGGAGCTGTTTTTT
TRBJ2-1,-,-,TRBV6-5,CASSSHRGNEQFF,TGTGCCAGCAGTTCCCACCGAGGGAATGAGCAGTTCTTC
TRBJ2-3,-,-,TRBV13,CASSSEFHSDTQYF,TGTGCCAGCAGCAGCGAGTTCCACTCAGATACGCAGTATTTT
TRBJ1-1,few,-,TRBV4-1,CASSPGLIVDTEAFF,TGCGCCAGCAGTCCGGGGCTGATCGTGGACACTGAAGCTTTCTTT
TRBJ1-3,-,-,TRBV9,CASSVGSLWGNTIYF,TGTGCCAGCAGCGTCGGGTCCCTTTGGGGAAACACCATATATTTT
TRBJ1-2,-,TRBD1,TRBV4-1,CASSVRGDYGYTF,TGCGCCAGCAGCGTCAGGGGGGACTATGGCTACACCTTC
TRBJ2-7,-,-,TRBV7-9,CASSSILDYEQYF,TGTGCCAGCAGCTCCATACTAGACTACGAGCAGTACTTC
TRBJ2-6,-,-,TRBV27,CASSLSGANVLTF,TGTGCCAGCTCTCTCTCTGGGGCCAACGTCCTGACTTTC
TRBJ2-2,-,-,TRBV5-6,CASSLTSRYTGELFF,TGTGCCAGCAGCTTGACTAGCCGGTACACCGGGGAGCTGTTTTTT
TRBJ2-2,-,TRBD2,TRBV6-1,CASTSGTANTGELFF,TGTGCCAGCACTAGCGGGACAGCGAACACCGGGGAGCTGTTTTTT
TRBJ1-2,-,-,TRBV28,CASSFVGLGNGYTF,TGTGCCAGCAGTTTTGTGGGGCTGGGGAATGGCTACACCTTC
TRBJ2-2,-,-,TRBV9,CANSVLPGELFF,TGTGCCAACAGCGTGTTGCCCGGGGAGCTGTTTTTT
TRBJ1-5,-,-,TRBV19,CASSISVPINQPQHF,TGTGCCAGTAGTATATCAGTGCCTATCAATCAGCCCCAGCATTTT
TRBJ2-7,-,TRBD1,TRBV5-4,CASSLDRGSSYEQYF,TGTGCCAGCAGCTTGGACAGGGGAAGCTCCTACGAGCAGTACTTC
TRBJ2-1,-,-,TRBV5-4,CASSPQGEGDNEQFF,TGTGCCAGCAGCCCTCAGGGGGAGGGTGACAATGAGCAGTTCTTC
TRBJ1-2,once,-,TRBV4-1,CASSHIVGGYTF,TGCGCCAGCAGCCATATAGTAGGGGGCTACACCTTC
TRBJ1-2,-,TRBD1,TRBV7-9,CASSHGQGDYGYTF,TGTGCCAGCAGTCACGGACAGGGGGACTATGGCTACACCTTC
TRBJ1-6,-,-,TRBV9,CASSPRFVERDSPLHF,TGTGCCAGCAGCCCGCGTTTTGTCGAGAGGGATTCACCCCTCCACTTT
TRBJ1-1,few,-,TRBV7-3,CASSLGGGTEAFF,TGTGCCAGCAGCTTAGGAGGGGGCACTGAAGCTTTCTTT
TRBJ1-2,-,TRBD1,TRBV28,CASTLPTGASADYGYTF,TGTGCCAGCACTCTACCCACAGGGGCGTCGGCGGACTATGGCTACACCTTC
TRBJ2-5,-,-,TRBV5-1,CASKSKTQYF,TGCGCCAGCAAATCGAAGACCCAGTACTTC
TRBJ2-5,-,-,TRBV10-3,CAISEWTAQETQYF,TGTGCCATCAGTGAATGGACAGCTCAAGAGACCCAGTACTTC
TRBJ1-1,medium-sized,-,TRBV10-3,CAISLLSDTEAFF,TGTGCCATCAGTCTTCTTTCTGACACTGAAGCTTTCTTT